The following is a T cell receptor beta chain sequence with its context. The antigen it binds to is not known. Per-nucleotide qualities are absent, and no much larger clonotype sits a single base away. This entry is derived from a study of blood T cell repertoires in COVID-19 (dated by TCRdb to the early 2020s). Regarding the research as a whole: The collaborator samples originated in the United States, Italy and Spain and spanned the acute and convalescent phases of COVID-19. HLA class I and class II types, where available, came from metadata supplied by the sample provider rather than from assay-based typing. The material from the prospective study consisted of cDNA or gDNA derived from T cells, B-cell-depleted T cells, or PBMCs. Nearly every sample came with metadata listing a de-identified subject ID, COVID-19 status, age in years and sex. A freely available public database, intended as a resource for researchers studying the immune response to SARS-CoV-2, is where the repertoires were released. Subjects who had been exposed to COVID-19, were actively infected with it, or had recovered from it provided the deeply sampled blood TCRbeta repertoires that made up the dataset. Samples were obtained from the ongoing ImmuneRACE study (first 160 participants) and from approximately 1,200 subjects provided by 6 global collaborators.

TCRbeta CDR3 regions were amplified from genomic DNA using the immunoSEQ Assay, a bias-controlled multiplex PCR. The study's processing was this. The number of nucleated cells in each sample was estimated by amplification of reference gene primers within the assay. To quantify the absolute abundance of each unique TCRbeta CDR3 rearrangement, sequence reads were collapsed and filtered. For each sample, productive Simpson clonality was calculated as the square root of Simpson's diversity index over productive rearrangements. TCRdb re-hosts the immuneACCESS table, in-frame sequences only. Its copies lack some clones; in the studies checked, an unresolved V gene accounts for under half of them, and the cause for the rest is not known. V and J calls and clone size come straight from that table; D and trimming were deduced from the DNA. The sample includes 250,000 to 400,000 clones, with around 87% observed a single time. Jointly, the top ten make up 1% of the sample.

Study-wide conclusions, independent of this receptor: Clinical and demographic metadata were provided uncurated, with the amount varying by source and participant.

The CDR3 measures 10 amino acids from cysteine to phenylalanine. The retained sequence is limited to the CDR3, 30 bases, with the frame set at the first base. The germline V gene supplies CDR1 MDHEN and CDR2 SYDVKM. V is shortened by 8 bases, J by 3 bases, and the region joining them spans 4 bases. Whole blood was collected in K2EDTA tubes by collaborating institutions according to the institutions' own protocols. Collaborator samples were shipped for TCRbeta analysis as frozen whole blood, isolated PBMCs, or DNA extracted from either sample type. The receptor's source is a man aged 50-59 years with active or convalescent COVID-19. Sequenced sample: peripheral blood. The sequence joins TRBV28 to TRBJ1-1; the D segment cannot be called with confidence. The CDR3 sequence is CASFYTEAFF. The sequenced DNA: TGTGCCAGCTTCTACACTGAAGCTTTCTTT.